This TCR beta chain was identified during a study of beta chain features in type 1 diabetes. This clone was recorded a few times. Antigen specificity is unknown. The length of the CDR3 is 16 residues. V was clipped by 0 bases and J by 2 bases; unmatched bases: 3. CDR1 and CDR2 from the germline V gene are SGDLS and YYNGEE. General study results and limits: For patients, the naive, central memory and Treg TCRB repertoires appeared more alike than for healthy donors. TCRB CDR3 length was moderately but significantly reduced in all four CD4+ subsets of Type 1 diabetes patients.

The collection from each donor was one heparinised blood draw averaging roughly 100 mL. All of the isolated RNA was reverse transcribed, so expressed TCRB transcripts were sequenced. It was found that naive, central memory and regulatory T cell samples averaged around 3.8 million reads. Repertoires were generated with immunoSEQ multiplex PCR, while TCRdb's copy carries only in-frame clones and drops some. The data contain more than 550,000 clones, about 14% of them singletons. The V gene is TRBV9, the J gene TRBJ2-2; 8 bases are shared with TRBD2. The receptor's source is a man between 18 and 29 years old with type 1 diabetes. Input material: naive CD4+ T cells from blood. CDR3 nucleotides: TGTGCCAGCAGCGTAGGTGGGACTAGTAACACCGGGGAGCTGTTTTTT. Protein: CASSVGGTSNTGELFF.